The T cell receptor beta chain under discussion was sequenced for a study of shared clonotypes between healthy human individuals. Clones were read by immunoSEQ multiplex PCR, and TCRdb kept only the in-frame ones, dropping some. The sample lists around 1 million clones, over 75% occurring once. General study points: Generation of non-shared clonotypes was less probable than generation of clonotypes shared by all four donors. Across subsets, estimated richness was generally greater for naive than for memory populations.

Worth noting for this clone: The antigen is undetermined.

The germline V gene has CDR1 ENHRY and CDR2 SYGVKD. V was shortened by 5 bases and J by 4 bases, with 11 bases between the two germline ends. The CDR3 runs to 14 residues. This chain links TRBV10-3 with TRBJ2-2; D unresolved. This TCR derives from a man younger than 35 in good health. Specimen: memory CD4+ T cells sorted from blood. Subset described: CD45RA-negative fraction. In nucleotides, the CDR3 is TGTGCCATCAGTCCGAACCGAGCCACCGGGGAGCTGTTTTTT. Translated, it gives CAISPNRATGELFF.